This TCR beta chain was sequenced in a study of CD8+ T cells in alopecia areata. Following extraction, RNA underwent reverse transcription to cDNA, which served as the sequencing template. Assay used: immunoSEQ multiplex PCR; TCRdb lists only in-frame clones, some missing. Here the sample spans around 120,000 clones, roughly two fifths being singletons. This clone has a handful of counts. Other DNA sequences in the sample encode the same CDR3. Sequencing used CD4+ T cells sorted from blood. The clonotype originates from a human donor with alopecia areata.

This chain's CDR3 is CSVDGGNYGYTF. DNA for the CDR3: TGCAGCGTTGATGGGGGGAACTATGGCTACACCTTC. This chain joins TRBV29-1 and TRBJ1-2; D is perhaps TRBD1 (5 bases). Germline CDR1 reads SQVTM; CDR2 reads ANQGSEA. CDR3 length equals 12 residues. The V end lost 3 bases, the J end lost 2 bases, and 7 bases lay between the germline ends.